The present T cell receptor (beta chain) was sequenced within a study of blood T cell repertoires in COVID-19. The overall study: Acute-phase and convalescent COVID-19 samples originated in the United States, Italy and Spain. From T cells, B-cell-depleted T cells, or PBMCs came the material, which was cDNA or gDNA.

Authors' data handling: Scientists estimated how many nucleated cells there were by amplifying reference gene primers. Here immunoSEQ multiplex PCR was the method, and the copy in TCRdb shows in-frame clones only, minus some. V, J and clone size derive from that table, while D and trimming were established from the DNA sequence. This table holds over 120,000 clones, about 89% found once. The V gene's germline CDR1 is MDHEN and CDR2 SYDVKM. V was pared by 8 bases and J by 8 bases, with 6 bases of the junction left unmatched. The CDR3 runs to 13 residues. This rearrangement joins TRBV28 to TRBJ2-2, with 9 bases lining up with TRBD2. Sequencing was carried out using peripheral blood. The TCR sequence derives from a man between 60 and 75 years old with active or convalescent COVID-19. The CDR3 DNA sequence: TGTGCCAGCCGCGGGAGGGCTAGGGGGGAGCTGTTTTTT. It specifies CASRGRARGELFF.